Listed below are T cell receptor beta chains from one sample, sequenced in a study of neurological immune-mediated disorders. Each CDR3 protein is one row after TCRdb ran MiXCR on the 5' RACE reads. The sample has approximately 23,000 distinct CDR3 sequences; more than 9% are singletons. The sample consisted of PBMCs. These TCRs come from a woman aged 60 to 75 with HTLV-1-associated myelopathy (HAM/TSP). CDR3s include the opening cysteine and the closing phenylalanine or tryptophan. Fields, in order: D gene, V gene, J gene, clone size, CDR3 protein, CDR3 DNA. A D gene is named only where the DNA matches it firmly. Clone size is shown for a subset of rows, as once, few, many or a class of expanded clone.

D: .; V: TRBV5-6; J: TRBJ1-6; size: many; CDR3: CASSSIAPPQAISDF; DNA: TGTGCCAGCAGCTCGATAGCCCCGCCACAGGCAATATCGGACTTT
D: .; V: TRBV9; J: TRBJ2-6; size: medium-sized; CDR3: CASSVRDLSGANVLTF; DNA: TGTGCCAGCAGCGTACGGGACCTCTCTGGGGCCAACGTCCTGACTTTC
D: .; V: TRBV20-1; J: TRBJ2-7; size: many; CDR3: CSAYDNGGSTSIPYEQYF; DNA: TGCAGTGCTTATGACAACGGGGGCTCGACCTCTATCCCCTACGAGCAGTACTTC
D: .; V: TRBV5-1; J: TRBJ2-7; size: many; CDR3: CASSYETGPSYEQYF; DNA: TGCGCCAGCAGCTACGAGACAGGTCCCTCCTACGAGCAGTACTTC
D: TRBD1; V: TRBV20-1; J: TRBJ1-2; size: many; CDR3: CSARVRTGPNYGYTF; DNA: TGCAGTGCTAGGGTTAGGACAGGACCTAACTATGGCTACACCTTC
D: .; V: TRBV4-2; J: TRBJ1-5; size: many; CDR3: CASSLTPTGVPNQPQHF; DNA: TGTGCCAGCAGCCTAACCCCTACAGGAGTCCCCAATCAGCCCCAGCATTTT
D: .; V: TRBV20-1; J: TRBJ1-1; size: many; CDR3: CSARVAREAFF; DNA: TGCAGTGCTAGAGTGGCGAGAGAAGCTTTCTTT
D: .; V: TRBV10-3; J: TRBJ2-3; size: .; CDR3: CAIRAGAGPGLADTQYF; DNA: TGTGCCATCAGGGCTGGTGCGGGGCCGGGTTTAGCAGATACGCAGTATTTT
D: .; V: TRBV7-9; J: TRBJ2-2; size: many; CDR3: CASSFDGRAGELFF; DNA: TGTGCCAGCAGCTTTGACGGACGAGCCGGGGAGCTGTTTTTT
D: .; V: TRBV5-1; J: TRBJ2-3; size: many; CDR3: CASSLGKRLTDTQYF; DNA: TGCGCCAGCAGCTTGGGGAAGAGGTTGACAGATACGCAGTATTTT
D: .; V: TRBV25-1; J: TRBJ2-2; size: .; CDR3: CASSVNREDGEVFF; DNA: TGTGCCAGCAGTGTCAATAGGGAGGACGGTGAGGTGTTTTTT
D: TRBD1; V: TRBV18; J: TRBJ2-7; size: many; CDR3: CASSTGQGEQYF; DNA: TGTGCCAGCTCAACGGGACAGGGGGAGCAGTACTTC
D: TRBD1; V: TRBV5-8; J: TRBJ1-5; size: many; CDR3: CASSKRTGVSNQPQHF; DNA: TGTGCCAGCAGCAAGAGGACAGGGGTCAGCAATCAGCCCCAGCATTTT
D: .; V: TRBV20-1; J: TRBJ1-2; size: many; CDR3: CSARDYVAKGYYGYTF; DNA: TGCAGTGCTAGAGATTACGTGGCTAAGGGATACTATGGCTACACCTTC
D: .; V: TRBV12-3/TRBV12-4; J: TRBJ2-7; size: medium-sized; CDR3: CASSRGGEQYF; DNA: TGTGCCAGCAGTCGTGGCGGCGAGCAGTACTTC
D: TRBD2; V: TRBV5-1; J: TRBJ2-7; size: medium-sized; CDR3: CASSLGGGGFYEQYF; DNA: TGCGCCAGCAGCTTGGGCGGCGGGGGATTCTACGAGCAGTACTTC
D: .; V: TRBV20-1; J: TRBJ2-3; size: .; CDR3: CSARTVKDTQYF; DNA: TGCAGTGCTAGGACCGTCAAAGATACGCAGTATTTT
D: .; V: TRBV5-1; J: TRBJ2-1; size: many; CDR3: CASSRGDSSSYNEQFF; DNA: TGCGCCAGCAGCAGGGGGGACAGCAGCTCCTACAATGAGCAGTTCTTC
D: TRBD2; V: TRBV30; J: TRBJ2-2; size: many; CDR3: CAWGPWTSANTGELFF; DNA: TGTGCCTGGGGTCCCTGGACTAGCGCGAACACCGGGGAGCTGTTTTTT
D: .; V: TRBV20-1; J: TRBJ2-3; size: many; CDR3: CSARDGRDPTDTQYF; DNA: TGCAGTGCTAGAGACGGGCGGGACCCCACAGATACGCAGTATTTT
D: .; V: TRBV5-1; J: TRBJ2-5; size: medium-sized; CDR3: CASSLLQATMKTQYF; DNA: TGCGCCAGCAGCTTGCTTCAGGCCACAATGAAGACCCAGTACTTC
D: TRBD1; V: TRBV4-2; J: TRBJ1-2; size: many; CDR3: CASSPRGRQGGGYTF; DNA: TGTGCCAGCAGCCCCCGAGGGCGACAGGGAGGGGGCTACACCTTC
D: TRBD2; V: TRBV6-6; J: TRBJ2-1; size: many; CDR3: CASSSGGLSYNEQFF; DNA: TGTGCCAGCAGTTCGGGGGGGTTAAGTTACAATGAGCAGTTCTTC
D: .; V: TRBV7-2; J: TRBJ2-7; size: many; CDR3: CASSLVGVDEQYF; DNA: TGTGCCAGCAGCTTAGTGGGGGTGGACGAGCAGTACTTC
D: .; V: TRBV20-1; J: TRBJ2-5; size: many; CDR3: CSARGGGNSETQYF; DNA: TGCAGTGCTAGAGGTGGGGGCAACTCGGAGACCCAGTACTTC
D: .; V: TRBV7-9; J: TRBJ1-2; size: many; CDR3: CASSLGGAVKF; DNA: TGTGCCAGCAGCTTAGGAGGGGCCGTGAAGTTC
D: .; V: TRBV20-1; J: TRBJ2-5; size: many; CDR3: CSAREALLTTETQYF; DNA: TGCAGTGCTAGGGAGGCCCTACTAACAACTGAGACCCAGTACTTC
D: .; V: TRBV7-2; J: TRBJ1-2; size: many; CDR3: CASSLRTYGYTF; DNA: TGTGCCAGCAGCTTACGGACCTATGGCTACACCTTC
D: .; V: TRBV6-6; J: TRBJ2-3; size: many; CDR3: CASSYAQGRIGGRNTDTQYF; DNA: TGTGCCAGCAGTTATGCCCAGGGGCGCATTGGCGGGAGAAACACAGATACGCAGTATTTT
D: TRBD1; V: TRBV6-1; J: TRBJ2-5; size: many; CDR3: CASGRDRAHQETQYF; DNA: TGTGCCAGCGGCCGGGACAGGGCCCACCAAGAGACCCAGTACTTC
D: TRBD2; V: TRBV5-1; J: TRBJ2-1; size: many; CDR3: CASSWTSGGAANEQFF; DNA: TGCGCCAGCAGCTGGACTAGCGGGGGGGCAGCGAATGAGCAGTTCTTC
D: .; V: TRBV3-1; J: TRBJ1-1; size: many; CDR3: CASSQDFGGTEAFF; DNA: TGTGCCAGCAGCCAAGATTTCGGAGGTACAGAAGCTTTCTTT
D: .; V: TRBV20-1; J: TRBJ2-1; size: .; CDR3: CSATVLESDVQFF; DNA: TGCAGTGCAACGGTACTAGAATCGGATGTGCAGTTCTTC
D: .; V: TRBV2; J: TRBJ1-2; size: many; CDR3: CASMAQGLYGYTF; DNA: TGTGCCAGCATGGCGCAGGGATTATATGGCTACACCTTC
D: .; V: TRBV7-7; J: TRBJ2-1; size: few; CDR3: CASSLGRASYNEQFF; DNA: TGTGCCAGCAGCTTAGGGAGGGCTTCCTACAATGAGCAGTTCTTC
D: TRBD2; V: TRBV12-3/TRBV12-4; J: TRBJ2-1; size: .; CDR3: CASSLLVLGLAGGHEQFF; DNA: TGTGCCAGCAGTTTATTGGTCCTGGGTCTAGCGGGGGGGCATGAGCAGTTCTTC
D: .; V: TRBV20-1; J: TRBJ2-1; size: many; CDR3: CSAQSTNNEQFF; DNA: TGCAGTGCTCAGTCGACCAACAATGAGCAGTTCTTC
D: TRBD1; V: TRBV29-1; J: TRBJ1-1; size: many; CDR3: CSASTGRRMNTEAFF; DNA: TGCAGCGCCTCGACAGGGCGGCGCATGAACACTGAAGCTTTCTTT
D: .; V: TRBV20-1; J: TRBJ1-4; size: many; CDR3: CSAKAEGEKLFF; DNA: TGCAGTGCTAAGGCAGAGGGTGAAAAACTGTTTTTT
D: .; V: TRBV20-1; J: TRBJ2-2; size: medium-sized; CDR3: CSARLSDTFTGELFF; DNA: TGCAGTGCTAGACTCTCGGACACCTTCACCGGGGAGCTGTTTTTT
D: .; V: TRBV5-1; J: TRBJ1-1; size: medium-sized; CDR3: CAIFRVRNTEAFF; DNA: TGCGCCATCTTCAGGGTAAGGAACACTGAAGCTTTCTTT
D: TRBD1; V: TRBV6-2/TRBV6-3; J: TRBJ1-5; size: many; CDR3: CASSYTRGTELFNQPQHF; DNA: TGTGCCAGCAGTTACACGCGTGGGACAGAGTTATTCAATCAGCCCCAGCATTTT
D: .; V: TRBV7-9; J: TRBJ1-3; size: many; CDR3: CASSLSSVTTIYF; DNA: TGTGCCAGCAGCTTAAGTTCGGTTACCACCATATATTTT
D: .; V: TRBV5-1; J: TRBJ1-2; size: few; CDR3: CASSQKGEHGYTF; DNA: TGCGCCAGCAGCCAAAAGGGGGAGCATGGCTACACCTTC
D: .; V: TRBV30; J: TRBJ2-5; size: many; CDR3: CAWASQGETQYF; DNA: TGTGCCTGGGCTTCTCAAGGGGAGACCCAGTACTTC
D: TRBD1; V: TRBV5-1; J: TRBJ1-2; size: many; CDR3: CASSPGQGSHGYTF; DNA: TGCGCCAGCAGCCCGGGACAGGGAAGTCATGGCTACACCTTC
D: .; V: TRBV30; J: TRBJ1-2; size: many; CDR3: CAWSVSGLYGYTF; DNA: TGTGCCTGGAGTGTATCCGGGCTCTATGGCTACACCTTC
D: TRBD2; V: TRBV20-1; J: TRBJ2-5; size: many; CDR3: CSARAAGRGGVPGETQYF; DNA: TGCAGTGCTAGAGCTGCGGGGCGGGGGGGAGTACCGGGGGAGACCCAGTACTTC
D: .; V: TRBV5-8; J: TRBJ2-3; size: many; CDR3: CASSLWARGTDTQYF; DNA: TGTGCCAGCAGCTTGTGGGCGAGGGGCACAGATACGCAGTATTTT
D: .; V: TRBV6-1; J: TRBJ2-4; size: many; CDR3: CASSESGQLAKNIQYF; DNA: TGTGCCAGCAGTGAATCAGGGCAACTAGCCAAAAACATTCAGTACTTC
D: TRBD1; V: TRBV20-1; J: TRBJ1-1; size: many; CDR3: CSASWDRGRKTEAFF; DNA: TGCAGTGCTAGTTGGGACAGGGGCAGAAAGACTGAAGCTTTCTTT
D: TRBD1; V: TRBV20-1; J: TRBJ1-4; size: many; CDR3: CSASAGTGVNEKLFF; DNA: TGCAGTGCTTCAGCCGGGACAGGGGTAAATGAAAAACTGTTTTTT
D: TRBD2; V: TRBV6-6; J: TRBJ2-1; size: many; CDR3: CASSRLAGNNEQFF; DNA: TGTGCCAGCAGCCGACTAGCGGGGAACAATGAGCAGTTCTTC
D: .; V: TRBV20-1; J: TRBJ2-5; size: medium-sized; CDR3: CSASKAAQETQYF; DNA: TGCAGTGCTAGTAAAGCGGCCCAAGAGACCCAGTACTTC
D: .; V: TRBV5-1; J: TRBJ1-6; size: many; CDR3: CASSLDLRNSPLHF; DNA: TGCGCCAGCAGCTTGGACCTAAGGAATTCACCCCTCCACTTT
D: .; V: TRBV10-3; J: TRBJ2-7; size: many; CDR3: CAISAGEAQYF; DNA: TGTGCCATCAGTGCCGGGGAGGCGCAGTACTTC
D: .; V: TRBV7-8; J: TRBJ2-1; size: many; CDR3: CASSFVRLLAYEQFF; DNA: TGTGCCAGCAGCTTCGTAAGACTCCTGGCGTATGAGCAGTTCTTC
D: TRBD2; V: TRBV20-1; J: TRBJ2-3; size: many; CDR3: CSARAIVGLAGGPSTDTQYF; DNA: TGCAGTGCTAGAGCTATAGTAGGACTAGCGGGGGGACCCAGCACAGATACGCAGTATTTT